These 7 T cell receptor beta chains share one sample of origin, sequenced in a study of cytomegalovirus exposure and HLA in healthy donors. The PCR was carried out with 60 Vbeta primers and 13 Jbeta primers. Using immunoSEQ multiplex PCR, the repertoire was profiled, and TCRdb retains in-frame clones only, with some absent. The table lists around 88,000 clones, around four fifths of them singletons. The sequenced sample consisted of PBMCs. The receptors come from a man in his forties or fifties in good health and CMV-seropositive.

The CDR3 nucleotides read TGTGCCAGCAGCTCACAGGGATACAATTCACCCCTCCACTTT. Translated, it gives CASSSQGYNSPLHF. This sequence joins TRBV11-1 and TRBJ1-6; maybe TRBD1 (6 bases). V lost 4 bases and J 7 bases, leaving 11 bases between the germline ends. The CDR3 spans 14 residues. Per germline, CDR1 SGHAT and CDR2 FQDESV (reference sequence).

The genes are TRBV7-9 and TRBJ1-4, with D possibly matching TRBD1 (6 bases). Per the germline V gene, CDR1 is SEHNR and CDR2 is FQNEAQ (reference sequence). The CDR3 runs to 16 residues. V lost 7 bases and J 4 bases, leaving 19 bases between the germline ends. The CDR3 DNA is TGTGCCAGCACCCCCTACGGGGGGGCAGTTAATGAAAAACTGTTTTTT. Translating it yields CASTPYGGAVNEKLFF.

With respect to this clone: The junction and the germline gene differ at one end; a read error may be behind it. This rearrangement joins TRBV4-3 to TRBJ2-7; 11 nucleotides line up with TRBD2. CDR1 LGHNA and CDR2 YSLEER come from the germline V gene. This CDR3 contains 15 residues. The CDR3 loop is CASSHRLAGFYEQYF. As DNA, the CDR3 is TGCGCCAGCAGCCACCGACTAGCGGGGTTCTACGAACAGTACTTC.

This clone has more than one count but fewer than ten. The chain links TRBV2 to TRBJ1-5; D remains ambiguous. Trimming took off 7 bases at V and 3 bases at J, with 10 bases between the two ends. In germline, CDR1 is SNHLY, CDR2 FYNNEI. The CDR3 spans 13 residues. CDR3 sequence: CASNRENNQPQHF. CDR3 nucleotides: TGTGCCAGCAATCGGGAAAACAATCAGCCCCAGCATTTT.

This clone was counted only a few times. The V and J genes are TRBV10-3 and TRBJ2-3, with 9 bases that match TRBD2. Trimming took 6 bases from V and 1 from J; bases not matched to a gene: 2. The CDR3 extends over 14 amino acids. Germline CDR1 ENHRY, CDR2 SYGVKD. The CDR3 region is CAIRRLAGTDTQYF. In DNA form, the CDR3 reads TGTGCCATCAGACGACTAGCGGGCACAGATACGCAGTATTTT.

The CDR3 DNA sequence: TGTGCCAGCAGCTATATCGGAGAGGGCGCAACTAATGAAAAACTGTTTTTT. Its translation is CASSYIGEGATNEKLFF. The J gene is TRBJ1-4, the V gene TRBV7-9; D is unclear. The CDR3 has 17 residues. The germline V gene has CDR1 SEHNR and CDR2 FQNEAQ (reference sequence). The ends were cut back, 4 bases at V and 0 bases at J, with 15 bases in the middle.

The V and J genes are TRBV7-2 and TRBJ2-5; TRBD2 is a possible D gene (5 bases). The DNA end is more similar to TRBJ2-7, so the J call may be wrong. Germline V gene sequence: CDR1 SGHTA, CDR2 FQGNSA. The CDR3 extends over 15 amino acids. CDR3 coding DNA: TGTGCCAGCAGCGACCCGCGTGGAGGCCCCGGCGAGCAGTACTTC. Its translation: CASSDPRGGPGEQYF.